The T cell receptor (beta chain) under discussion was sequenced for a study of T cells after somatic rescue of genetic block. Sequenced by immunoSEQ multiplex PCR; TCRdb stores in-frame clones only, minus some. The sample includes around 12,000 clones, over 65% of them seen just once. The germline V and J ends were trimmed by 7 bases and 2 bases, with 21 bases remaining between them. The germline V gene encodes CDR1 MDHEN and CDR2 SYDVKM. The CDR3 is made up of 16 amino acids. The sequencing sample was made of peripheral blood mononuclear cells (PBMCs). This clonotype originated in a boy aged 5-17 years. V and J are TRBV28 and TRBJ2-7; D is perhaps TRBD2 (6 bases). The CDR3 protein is CASMGRTTSLPYEQYF. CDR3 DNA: TGTGCCAGCATGGGGAGGACTACTAGCCTTCCCTACGAGCAGTACTTC.